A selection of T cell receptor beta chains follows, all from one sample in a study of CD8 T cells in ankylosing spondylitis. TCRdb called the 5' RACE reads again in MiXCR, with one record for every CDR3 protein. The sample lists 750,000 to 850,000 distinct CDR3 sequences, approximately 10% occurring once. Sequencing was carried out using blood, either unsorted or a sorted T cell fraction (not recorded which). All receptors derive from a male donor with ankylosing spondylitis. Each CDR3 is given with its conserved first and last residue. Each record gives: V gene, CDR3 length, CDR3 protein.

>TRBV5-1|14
CASSLLGTEGEQYF
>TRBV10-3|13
CAIGRDTQETQYF
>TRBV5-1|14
CASTPFSSSDTQYF
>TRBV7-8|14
CASSPGRGLDTQYF
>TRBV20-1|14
CSADTSGRNNEQFF
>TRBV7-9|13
CASSRGRGGEQYF
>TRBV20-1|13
CSASPLAYNEQFF
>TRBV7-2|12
CASSLTGPRGFF
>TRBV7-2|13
CASSTLTSGTQYF
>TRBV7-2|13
CASSLEGAAEQYF
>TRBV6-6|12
CASSYAGSGYTF
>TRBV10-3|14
CAAKKAGSNTEAFF
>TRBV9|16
CASSPHTKWFGYGYTF
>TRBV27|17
CASSSFRGAGPYNEQFF
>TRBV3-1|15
CASSQEGGLGSPLHF
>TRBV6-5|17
CASSYYRGRRGTGELFF
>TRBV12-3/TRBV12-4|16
CASSLARAGDTDTQYF
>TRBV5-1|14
CASSPRFESTEAFF
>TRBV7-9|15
CASSLETGPQETQYF
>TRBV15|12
CATSIGQETQYF
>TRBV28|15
CASSPGQGFNYGYTF
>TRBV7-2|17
CASSPRTGAAGSEKLFF
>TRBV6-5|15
CASSYGQGVIDEQYF
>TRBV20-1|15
CSARDYQRGTDTQYF
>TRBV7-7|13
CASSRRTSGELFF